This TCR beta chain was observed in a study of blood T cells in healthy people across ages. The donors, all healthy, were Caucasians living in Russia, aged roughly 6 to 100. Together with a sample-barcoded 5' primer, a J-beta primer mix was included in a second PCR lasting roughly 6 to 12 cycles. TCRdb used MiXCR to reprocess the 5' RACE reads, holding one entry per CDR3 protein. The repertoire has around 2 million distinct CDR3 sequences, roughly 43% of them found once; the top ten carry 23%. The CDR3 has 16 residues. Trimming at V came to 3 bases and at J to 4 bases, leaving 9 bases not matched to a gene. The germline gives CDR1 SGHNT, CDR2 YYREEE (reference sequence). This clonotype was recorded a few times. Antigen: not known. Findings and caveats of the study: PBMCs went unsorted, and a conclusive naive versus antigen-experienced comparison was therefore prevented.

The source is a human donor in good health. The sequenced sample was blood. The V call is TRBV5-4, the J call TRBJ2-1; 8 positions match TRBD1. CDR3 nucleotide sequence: TGTGCCAGCAGCTCTGGAGACAGGGGCCTTTACAATGAGCAGTTCTTC. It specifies CASSSGDRGLYNEQFF.